These 22 T cell receptor beta chains were sequenced from one sample in a study of T cell changes during pregnancy in multiple sclerosis. Only in-frame clones appear in the TCRdb table, and some are missing; sequencing was by immunoSEQ multiplex PCR. The top ten clones hold around 15% of a sample with several thousand clones, approximately 80% of them seen once. The source material was CD8+ T cells from peripheral blood mononuclear cells, sampled in the second trimester of pregnancy. Source of these receptors: a female donor in good health, enrolled as a control in a pregnancy study.

Note on this clone: This sequence may be a read error, since a much larger clone differs from it by one base. The same CDR3 also results from other DNA sequences found in this sample. This chain uses TRBV11-2 with TRBJ2-2; D not certain. Deletions cut 6 bases from V and 2 bases from J, with 4 bases between. This CDR3 has 12 residues. The germline gives CDR1 SGHAT, CDR2 FQNNGV. The CDR3 spells CASSHNTGELFF. The CDR3 DNA follows: TGTGCCAGCAGTCATAACACCGGGGAGCTGTTTTTT. The full variable domain, in which reference TRBV11-2 and TRBJ2-2 provide the parts outside the CDR3, is EAGVAQSPRYKIIEKRQSVAFWCNPISGHATLYWYQQILGQGPKLLIQFQNNGVVDDSQLPKDRFSAERLKGVDSTLKIQPAKLEDSAVYLCASSHNTGELFFGEGSRLTVL.

The rearrangement links TRBV7-2 to TRBJ2-2; 8 bases agree with TRBD2. Trimming took 8 bases from V and 2 from J; bases not matched to a gene: 4. Germline V CDR1 and CDR2: SGHTA, FQGNSA. This CDR3 is built from 14 residues. CDR3 bases: TGTGCCAGCGGGACTAGGACCAACACCGGGGAGCTGTTTTTT. It specifies CASGTRTNTGELFF. The full variable domain, with the rest looked up from reference TRBV7-2 and TRBJ2-2, is GAGVSQSPSNKVTEKGKDVELRCDPISGHTALYWYRQSLGQGLEFLIYFQGNSAPDKSGLPSDRFSAERTGGSVSTLTIQRTQQEDSAVYLCASGTRTNTGELFFGEGSRLTVL.

The chain carries TRBV6-4 and TRBJ2-7, with D possibly matching TRBD1 (6 bases). The CDR3 runs to 17 residues. Germline assignment: CDR1 MRHNA and CDR2 SNTAGT. The V end was cut by 1 base, the J end by 3 bases, with 19 bases between. CDR3 in amino acids: CASSDWYRVGAYYEQYF. The CDR3 region has the DNA TGTGCCAGCAGTGACTGGTACAGGGTAGGGGCGTACTACGAGCAGTACTTC.

The J gene is TRBJ2-7, the V gene TRBV6-5; possible D gene TRBD1, 5 bases. Germline CDR1 reads MNHEY; CDR2 reads SVGAGI. V lost 5 bases and J lost 1, with 12 bases in between. The length of the CDR3 is 14 residues. The CDR3, as DNA: TGTGCCAGCAGTGTGACAGATCGGTCCTACGAGCAGTACTTC. It yields the protein CASSVTDRSYEQYF.

This rearrangement joins TRBV5-1 to TRBJ1-1; 8 bases match TRBD1. The junction had 4 bases not matched to a gene; V was cut back by 0 bases and J by 3 bases. Germline CDR1 and CDR2: SGHRS and YFSETQ. This CDR3 is 15 amino acids long. CDR3 protein: CASSLGTGGYTEAFF. The CDR3 DNA is TGCGCCAGCAGCTTGGGAACAGGGGGGTACACTGAAGCTTTCTTT.

The CDR3 DNA is TGTGCCAGCAGCTTAGCGCGGCAGCCGATAAACCGTACTAATCAGCCCCAGCATTTT. This encodes CASSLARQPINRTNQPQHF. The chain carries TRBV7-9 and TRBJ1-5; D not resolved. The CDR3 length is 19 residues. Trimming stripped 0 bases from V and 4 bases from J, with 22 bases between. Germline-derived CDR1 and CDR2 are SEHNR and FQNEAQ (reference sequence).

In nucleotides, the CDR3 is TGTGCCAGCAGCTCGACAGGGCACAATCAGCCCCAGCATTTT. Translation gives CASSSTGHNQPQHF. The chain couples TRBV12-1 to TRBJ1-5; the D call of TRBD1 is as the table states it, not checked on the DNA. TRBV12-1 is labeled a pseudogene. The CDR3 runs to 14 residues.

The CDR3 bases are TGTCCGGCTGAAGAGCGGAATAAAAGCACAGATACGCAGTATTTT. The encoded protein is CPAEERNKSTDTQYF. This rearrangement joins TRBV7-9 to TRBJ2-3, with a tentative D call TRBD2 (5 bases). Germline V CDR1 and CDR2: SEHNR, FQNEAQ (reference sequence). The CDR3 runs to 15 residues.

This clone was found a few times. V usage is TRBV27 and J usage is TRBJ2-1; TRBD1 agrees at 7 bases. The CDR3 has 14 residues. The V segment lost 5 bases and the J segment 6 bases; nucleotides outside the gene matches: 7. Germline CDR1 reads MNHEY; CDR2 reads SMNVEV (reference sequence). DNA of the CDR3: TGTGCCAGCAGTGAAAGACAGGGAAGCAATGAGCAGTTCTTC. This codes for CASSERQGSNEQFF.

This rearrangement joins TRBV4-3 to TRBJ2-5, with 8 bases fitting TRBD2. The J call is in doubt because the DNA end fits TRBJ2-7 better. Germline loops: CDR1 LGHNA, CDR2 YSLEER. The CDR3 has 15 amino acids. The CDR3 sequence: CASSQREGEFYEQYF. For the CDR3, the DNA is TGCGCCAGCAGCCAACGGGAGGGGGAGTTCTACGAGCAGTACTTC.

This clone was seen more than once but under ten times. V usage is TRBV4-1 and J usage is TRBJ2-7; TRBD1 might be the D (5 bases). V was trimmed by 3 bases and J by 0 bases, leaving 18 bases between them. The CDR3 is 17 residues long. Germline V gene sequence: CDR1 MGHRA, CDR2 YSYEKL. The CDR3 is CASSQKTPGHFSYEQYF. In DNA form, the CDR3 reads TGCGCCAGCAGCCAGAAGACACCCGGACACTTCTCCTACGAGCAGTACTTC.

The chain recombines TRBV28 with TRBJ1-1; D remains ambiguous. The ends were cut back, 3 bases at V and 7 bases at J, with 6 bases in the middle. Per the germline V gene, CDR1 is MDHEN and CDR2 is SYDVKM. The CDR3 is 11 amino acids. CDR3 DNA sequence: TGTGCCAGCAGTTTCCCCCATGAAGCTTTCTTT. Its protein product is CASSFPHEAFF.

The rearrangement joins TRBV9 to TRBJ1-3; D is uncertain. The V gene lost 0 bases and the J gene lost 0 bases, with 7 bases spanning the gap. In germline, CDR1 is SGDLS, CDR2 YYNGEE. CDR3 size: 15 residues. CDR3 in DNA: TGTGCCAGCAGCGTAGCTACCGGCTCTGGAAACACCATATATTTT. This translates into CASSVATGSGNTIYF.

The chain combines TRBV6-1 with TRBJ2-7; possible D gene TRBD2, 7 bases. CDR1 MNHNS and CDR2 SASEGT come from the germline V gene. This CDR3 is built from 15 residues. V was shortened by 11 bases and J by 5 bases, with 25 bases between the two germline ends. The CDR3 reads CAGRTGAGDPHEQYF. CDR3 nucleotides: TGTGCCGGACGAACGGGGGCGGGAGACCCACACGAGCAGTACTTC.

The sample holds a few counts of this clone. The CDR3 here is CASSLLQTYGYTF. The CDR3 coding sequence is TGCGCCAGCAGCTTGCTACAGACGTATGGCTACACCTTC. The chain carries TRBV5-1 and TRBJ1-2; D not resolved. Germline CDR1 SGHRS, CDR2 YFSETQ. The CDR3 spans 13 residues. Trimming cost V 1 base and J 5 bases, with 9 bases left between them.

The rearrangement uses TRBV28 and TRBJ2-2; 8 bases map to TRBD1. There are 16 residues in the CDR3. J lost 1 base, V lost 10 bases, and 11 bases had no gene match. Germline-derived CDR1 and CDR2 are MDHEN and SYDVKM. The CDR3 sequence is CAILAGQGLNTGELFF. In nucleotides, the CDR3 is TGTGCCATCCTGGCCGGACAGGGCTTGAACACCGGGGAGCTGTTTTTT. Variable domain in full (rest from reference TRBV28 and TRBJ2-2): DVKVTQSSRYLVKRTGEKVFLECVQDMDHENMFWYRQDPGLGLRLIYFSYDVKMKEKGDIPEGYSVSREKKERFSLILESASTNQTSMYLCAILAGQGLNTGELFFGEGSRLTVL.

The chain employs TRBV2 and TRBJ2-7; 9 bases fit TRBD1. This CDR3 region has 13 residues. Germline V gives CDR1 SNHLY, CDR2 FYNNEI. J gave up 2 bases and V 7 bases, and 3 bases lay outside the gene matches. The CDR3 DNA follows: TGTGCCAGCATTTGGGACAGGGCCTACGAGCAGTACTTC. Translated: CASIWDRAYEQYF.

J is TRBJ1-3 and V is TRBV29-1; possibly TRBD1 for D (5 bases). Germline V gene lookup returns CDR1 SQVTM and CDR2 ANQGSEA. The CDR3 totals 15 residues. V was cut by 4 bases and J by 2 bases, with 15 bases left in between. The CDR3 nucleotides read TGCAGCGTTGTTGGCTATCGGGGGGCTGGAAACACCATATATTTT. Translating it yields CSVVGYRGAGNTIYF. Supplemented by reference TRBV29-1 and TRBJ1-3, the full variable domain reads SAVISQKPSRDICQRGTSLTIQCQVDSQVTMMFWYRQQPGQSLTLIATANQGSEATYESGFVIDKFPISRPNLTFSTLTVSNMSPEDSSIYLCSVVGYRGAGNTIYFGEGSWLTVV.

This chain connects TRBV13 to TRBJ2-7; 7 bases agree with TRBD1. CDR3 length: 14 residues. CDR1 is PRHDT and CDR2 is FYEKMQ in the germline V gene (reference sequence). The V segment lost 4 bases and the J segment 2 bases; nucleotides outside the gene matches: 5. CDR3 sequence reads: CASSSGQGAYEQYF. For the CDR3, the DNA is TGTGCCAGCAGCTCTGGGCAGGGGGCCTACGAGCAGTACTTC.

The rearrangement uses TRBV4-2 and TRBJ2-1, with a tentative D call TRBD2 (6 bases). CDR3 size: 16 residues. Germline values: CDR1 LGHNA, CDR2 YNFKEQ. Trimming removed 0 bases from V and 2 bases from J, with 11 bases in between. CDR3 residues: CASSQDGGSPYNEQFF. The DNA of the CDR3 is TGTGCCAGCAGCCAAGATGGAGGGAGCCCCTACAATGAGCAGTTCTTC.

The chain uses TRBV9 and TRBJ2-7; the match to TRBD2 covers 7 bases. With V trimmed by 3 bases and J by 6 bases, 6 bases remained unmatched. Germline values: CDR1 SGDLS, CDR2 YYNGEE. The CDR3 has 13 residues. CDR3 sequence: CASSDPPGGEQYF. The DNA of the CDR3 is TGTGCCAGCAGCGACCCACCGGGGGGCGAGCAGTACTTC.

This clone was counted only a few times. The chain has TRBV5-1 and TRBJ2-1; D unclear. Germline CDR1 and CDR2: SGHRS and YFSETQ. The V end was cut by 0 bases, the J end by 8 bases, with 21 bases between. The CDR3 extends over 17 amino acids. In DNA, the CDR3 is TGCGCCAGCAGCTTGGTCATGAGTGGTTTCGGCGCGGATGAGCAGTTCTTC. Protein product: CASSLVMSGFGADEQFF.